A single sample gave rise to the 17 T cell receptor beta chains below, sequenced in a study of OX40 agonist ivuxolimab in advanced cancers. Assay used: immunoSEQ multiplex PCR; TCRdb lists only in-frame clones, some missing. The sample records approximately 70,000 clones, approximately 81% being singletons. The sequences come from CD4+ or CD8+ T cells sorted from blood, collected in a trial of the OX40 agonist ivuxolimab. The origin of the receptors is an adult with an advanced solid tumor such as melanoma, head and neck, liver or kidney cancer.

The chain joins TRBV5-6 to TRBJ1-4; 7 bases align to TRBD1. Germline V gene sequence: CDR1 SGHDT, CDR2 YYEEEE. Trimming at V came to 4 bases and at J to 3 bases, leaving 3 bases not matched to a gene. The CDR3 covers 14 residues. The CDR3 bases are TGTGCCAGCAGCACGGGACAGCCTAATGAAAAACTGTTTTTT. This translates into CASSTGQPNEKLFF.

The V gene is TRBV28, the J gene TRBJ1-2; D is ambiguous. Germline V gene sequence: CDR1 MDHEN, CDR2 SYDVKM. The CDR3 has 14 amino acids. V was shortened by 2 bases and J by 0 bases, with 7 bases between the two germline ends. The CDR3 spells CASSLRRANYGYTF. The CDR3 DNA sequence: TGTGCCAGCAGTTTAAGACGGGCTAACTATGGCTACACCTTC.

The V gene is TRBV9, the J gene TRBJ1-6; no clear D. The germline V gene has CDR1 SGDLS and CDR2 YYNGEE. Deletions cut 5 bases from V and 5 bases from J, with 5 bases between. This CDR3 spans 12 amino acids. As DNA, the CDR3 is TGTGCCAGCAGTAGGGATAATTCACCCCTCCACTTT. Amino acids: CASSRDNSPLHF.

The chain is built from TRBV18 and TRBJ2-5, with no clear D. This CDR3 contains 14 residues. V gave up 0 bases and J gave up 3 bases, with 8 bases separating them. Germline V CDR1 and CDR2: KGHSH, LQKENI. This CDR3 reads CASSPPLLKETQYF. The CDR3 nucleotides read TGTGCCAGCTCACCACCGCTCCTCAAAGAGACCCAGTACTTC.

The V and J genes are TRBV16 and TRBJ1-6; 8 nucleotides agree with TRBD1. Germline loops: CDR1 KGHSY, CDR2 FQNENV. Trimming removed 4 bases from V and 9 bases from J; junction bases left unmatched: 5. The CDR3 contains 14 residues. CDR3 coding DNA: TGTGCCAGCAGCCTTGACAGGGGCAGTTCACCCCTCCACTTT. Translated, it gives CASSLDRGSSPLHF.

The V and J genes are TRBV4-2 and TRBJ2-1, with 9 nucleotides matching TRBD1. V lost 0 bases and J lost 3; bases outside the gene matches: 9. This CDR3 spans 18 amino acids. Germline V gives CDR1 LGHNA, CDR2 YNFKEQ. Written as DNA, the CDR3 is TGTGCCAGCAGCCAAGATCGGCCCCTGGGACAGGGCTACAATGAGCAGTTCTTC. It codes for CASSQDRPLGQGYNEQFF.

Comment on this clone: One end of the junction is discordant with germline, which a read error may explain. The CDR3 here is CAISETDYEQYF. The CDR3 DNA reads TGTGCCATCAGTGAGACTGATTACGAGCAGTACTTC. This chain uses TRBV6-1 with TRBJ2-7, with no clear D. CDR1 MNHNS and CDR2 SASEGT come from the germline V gene. This CDR3 has 12 amino acids.

The CDR3 DNA sequence: TGTGCCACCAGCGACCAAGGGGCGGGAGAGACCCAGTACTTC. This codes for CATSDQGAGETQYF. The V call is TRBV15, the J call TRBJ2-5; D could derive from TRBD1 or TRBD2 (5 bases each). The CDR3 has 14 amino acids. V was trimmed by 5 bases and J by 4 bases, leaving 14 bases between them. The germline V gene has CDR1 LNHNV and CDR2 YYDKDF (reference sequence).

Only a few counts were recorded for this clone. The chain combines TRBV5-5 with TRBJ2-2; D call uncertain. Germline CDR1 is SGHKS and CDR2 is YYEKEE (reference sequence). Trimming shortened V by 1 base and J by 0 bases, and 7 bases separated the two germline ends. CDR3 length: 15 amino acids. CDR3 in DNA: TGTGCCAGCAGCTTGTTCACCTCGAACACCGGGGAGCTGTTTTTT. Translating gives CASSLFTSNTGELFF.

The chain links TRBV19 to TRBJ2-5; D possibly corresponds to TRBD1 (6 bases). V shed 0 bases and J shed 6 bases, with 14 bases lying between them. CDR1 is LNHDA, CDR2 SQIVND, per germline (reference sequence). This CDR3 comprises 15 residues. The CDR3 DNA reads as TGTGCCAGTAGTATAGATGGGACATCCTTAAAGACCCAGTACTTC. It is translated as CASSIDGTSLKTQYF.

The rearrangement links TRBV19 to TRBJ2-5; TRBD1 or TRBD2 may be the D gene (5 bases each). The V end lost 5 bases, the J end lost 4 bases, and 11 bases lay between the germline ends. This CDR3 spans 13 amino acids. Germline V gene sequence: CDR1 LNHDA, CDR2 SQIVND (reference sequence). The CDR3 region has the DNA TGTGCCAGTAGTGGACAAGGAGGAGAGACCCAGTACTTC. Its translation is CASSGQGGETQYF.

The V call is TRBV18, the J call TRBJ1-5, with a tentative D call TRBD1 (5 bases). The CDR3 spans 15 residues. Per germline, CDR1 KGHSH and CDR2 LQKENI. V lost 6 bases to trimming and J lost 0 bases, with 12 bases between them. The CDR3 DNA sequence: TGTGCCAGCTCCGTCGACAGAGATAGCAATCAGCCCCAGCATTTT. Its protein product is CASSVDRDSNQPQHF. Variable domain in full (rest from reference TRBV18 and TRBJ1-5): NAGVMQNPRHLVRRRGQEARLRCSPMKGHSHVYWYRQLPEEGLKFMVYLQKENIIDESGMPKERFSAEFPKEGPSILRIQQVVRGDSAAYFCASSVDRDSNQPQHFGDGTRLSIL.

V is TRBV6-1 and J is TRBJ2-1; D call uncertain. This CDR3 region has 11 residues. The germline V gene encodes CDR1 MNHNS and CDR2 SASEGT. V dropped 11 bases and J dropped 3 bases, with 8 bases sitting between them. The CDR3 DNA reads TGTGCCGGCGGAAACTACAATGAGCAGTTCTTC. Translated: CAGGNYNEQFF.

The rearrangement joins TRBV5-1 to TRBJ2-7; 9 bases are a match to TRBD1. Germline loops: CDR1 SGHRS, CDR2 YFSETQ. CDR3 length equals 14 residues. V dropped 0 bases and J dropped 6; count of bases not matched to a gene: 4. The CDR3 here is CASSLGTGVPEQYF. The CDR3 nucleotides read TGCGCCAGCAGCTTGGGGACAGGGGTGCCCGAGCAGTACTTC.

V is TRBV10-1 and J is TRBJ2-5; 10 bases line up with TRBD2. The germline gives CDR1 WNHNN, CDR2 SYGVQD (reference sequence). The trim removed 6 bases at V and 0 bases at J, leaving 13 bases unmatched. CDR3 length: 18 amino acids. The CDR3 is CASSNPSGGSQYQETQYF. CDR3 nucleotides: TGCGCCAGCAGCAACCCTAGCGGGGGATCCCAGTACCAAGAGACCCAGTACTTC.

A remark on this clone: The same CDR3 arises from other DNA sequences in this sample as well. This chain joins TRBV5-1 and TRBJ1-1, with 7 positions matching TRBD1. The V and J ends lost 5 bases and 1 base, in that order; junction bases with no gene match: 8. Looked up from germline, CDR1 is SGHRS and CDR2 is YFSETQ. This CDR3 is 15 amino acids long. The CDR3 DNA reads TGCGCCAGCAGTTCTACAGGGGTTCGGAACACTGAAGCTTTCTTT. Its translation: CASSSTGVRNTEAFF. The complete variable domain, with remaining parts taken from reference TRBV5-1 and TRBJ1-1, reads KAGVTQTPRYLIKTRGQQVTLSCSPISGHRSVSWYQQTPGQGLQFLFEYFSETQRNKGNFPGRFSGRQFSNSRSEMNVSTLELGDSALYLCASSSTGVRNTEAFFGQGTRLTVV.

The count of this clone is one. The V and J genes are TRBV5-6 and TRBJ1-1, with 9 bases aligning to TRBD1. Germline values: CDR1 SGHDT, CDR2 YYEEEE. With 4 bases clipped from V and 3 bases from J, the junction kept 7 bases outside the gene matches. There are 15 residues in the CDR3. CDR3 in DNA: TGTGCCAGCAGCGCCACAGGGGGCGCGGACACTGAAGCTTTCTTT. Its translation is CASSATGGADTEAFF.